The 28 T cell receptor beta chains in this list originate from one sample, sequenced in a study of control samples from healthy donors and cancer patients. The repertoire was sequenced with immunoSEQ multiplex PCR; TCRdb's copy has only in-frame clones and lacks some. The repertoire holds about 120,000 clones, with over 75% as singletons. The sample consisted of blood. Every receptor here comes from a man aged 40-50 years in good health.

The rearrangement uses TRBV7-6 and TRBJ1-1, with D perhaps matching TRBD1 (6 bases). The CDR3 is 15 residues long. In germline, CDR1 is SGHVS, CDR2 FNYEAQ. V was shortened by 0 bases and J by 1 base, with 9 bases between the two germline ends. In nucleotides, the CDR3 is TGTGCCAGCAGCTTAGCTTTAGGGGGGAACACTGAAGCTTTCTTT. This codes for CASSLALGGNTEAFF. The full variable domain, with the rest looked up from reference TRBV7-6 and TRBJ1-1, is GAGVSQSPRYKVTKRGQDVALRCDPISGHVSLYWYRQALGQGPEFLTYFNYEAQQDKSGLPNDRFSAERPEGSISTLTIQRTEQRDSAMYRCASSLALGGNTEAFFGQGTRLTVV.

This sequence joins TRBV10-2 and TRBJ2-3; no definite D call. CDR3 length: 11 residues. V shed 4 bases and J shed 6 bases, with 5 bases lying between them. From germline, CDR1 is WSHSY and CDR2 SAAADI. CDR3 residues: CASSVFDTQYF. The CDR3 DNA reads TGCGCCAGCAGTGTTTTTGATACGCAGTATTTT.

The CDR3 here is CAWSVGGTGGKYEQYF. The CDR3 nucleotides read TGTGCCTGGAGTGTAGGCGGGACAGGGGGCAAGTACGAGCAGTACTTC. V and J are TRBV30 and TRBJ2-7, with 12 bases lining up with TRBD1. Germline V CDR1 and CDR2: GTSNPN, SVGIG (reference sequence). With 0 bases clipped from V and 4 bases from J, the junction kept 7 bases outside the gene matches. The CDR3 is made up of 16 amino acids.

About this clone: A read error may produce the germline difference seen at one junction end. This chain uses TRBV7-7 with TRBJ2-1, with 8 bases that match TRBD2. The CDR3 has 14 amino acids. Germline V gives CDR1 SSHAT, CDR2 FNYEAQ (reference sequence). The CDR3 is CASSLAGTSQEQFF. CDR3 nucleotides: TGTGCTAGCAGCTTAGCCGGGACTAGTCAGGAGCAGTTCTTC.

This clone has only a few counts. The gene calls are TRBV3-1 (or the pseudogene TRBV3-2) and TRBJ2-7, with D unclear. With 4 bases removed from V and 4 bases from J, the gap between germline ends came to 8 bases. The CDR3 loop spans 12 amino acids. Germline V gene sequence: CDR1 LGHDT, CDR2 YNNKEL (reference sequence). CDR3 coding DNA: TGTGCCAGCAGCCGTCAAGAATACGAGCAGTACTTC. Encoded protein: CASSRQEYEQYF.

The CDR3 region is CASSPGMSVATNEKLFF. In DNA, the CDR3 is TGCGCCAGCAGCCCTGGGATGAGTGTGGCAACTAATGAAAAACTGTTTTTT. The V gene is TRBV5-1, the J gene TRBJ1-4; D unclear. CDR3 length: 17 residues. Germline V gene lookup returns CDR1 SGHRS and CDR2 YFSETQ. Between the trimmed V and J ends, which lost 4 bases and 0 bases, there was a span of 16 bases.

The CDR3 here is CAWRGQSSHQPQHF. The CDR3 DNA reads as TGTGCCTGGAGAGGCCAGTCAAGCCATCAGCCCCAGCATTTT. V usage is TRBV30 and J usage is TRBJ1-5; D gene ambiguous. V was trimmed by 3 bases and J by 5 bases, leaving 14 bases between them. The CDR3 consists of 14 residues. CDR1 GTSNPN and CDR2 SVGIG come from the germline V gene (reference sequence).

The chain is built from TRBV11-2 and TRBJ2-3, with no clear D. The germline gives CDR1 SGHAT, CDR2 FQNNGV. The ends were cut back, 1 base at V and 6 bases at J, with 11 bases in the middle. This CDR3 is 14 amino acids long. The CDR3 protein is CASSLAPTADTQYF. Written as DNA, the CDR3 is TGTGCCAGCAGCTTAGCCCCGACGGCGGATACGCAGTATTTT.

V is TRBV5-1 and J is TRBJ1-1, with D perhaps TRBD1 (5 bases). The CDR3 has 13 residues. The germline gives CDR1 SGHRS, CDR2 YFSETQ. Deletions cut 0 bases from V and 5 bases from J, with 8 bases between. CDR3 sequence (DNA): TGCGCCAGCAGCTTGGTGGAGGGGACTGAAGCTTTCTTT. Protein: CASSLVEGTEAFF.

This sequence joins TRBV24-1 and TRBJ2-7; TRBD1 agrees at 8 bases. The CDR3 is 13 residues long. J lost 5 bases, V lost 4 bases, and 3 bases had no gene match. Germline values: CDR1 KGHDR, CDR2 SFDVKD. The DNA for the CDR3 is TGTGCCACCAGTGACCCGGGACAGGACGAGCAGTACTTC. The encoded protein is CATSDPGQDEQYF.

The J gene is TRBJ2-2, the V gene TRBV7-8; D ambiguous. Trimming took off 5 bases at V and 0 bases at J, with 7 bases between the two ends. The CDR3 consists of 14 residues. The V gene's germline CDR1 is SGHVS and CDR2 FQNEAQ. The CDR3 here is CASSPDTNTGELFF. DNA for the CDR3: TGTGCCAGCAGCCCCGACACGAACACCGGGGAGCTGTTTTTT.

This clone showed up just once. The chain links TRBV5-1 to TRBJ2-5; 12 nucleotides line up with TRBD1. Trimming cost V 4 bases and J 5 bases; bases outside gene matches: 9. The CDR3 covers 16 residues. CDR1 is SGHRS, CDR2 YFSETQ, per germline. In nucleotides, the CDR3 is TGCGCCAGCAGCGGGATGGGACAGGGGGCGCGGGAGACCCAGTACTTC. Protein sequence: CASSGMGQGARETQYF. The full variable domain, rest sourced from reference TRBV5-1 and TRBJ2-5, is KAGVTQTPRYLIKTRGQQVTLSCSPISGHRSVSWYQQTPGQGLQFLFEYFSETQRNKGNFPGRFSGRQFSNSRSEMNVSTLELGDSALYLCASSGMGQGARETQYFGPGTRLLVL.

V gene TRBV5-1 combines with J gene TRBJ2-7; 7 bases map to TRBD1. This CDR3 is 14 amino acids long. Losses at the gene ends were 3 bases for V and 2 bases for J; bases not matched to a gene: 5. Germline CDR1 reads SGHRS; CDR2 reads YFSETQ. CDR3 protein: CASSSQGDPYEQYF. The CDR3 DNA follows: TGCGCCAGCAGCTCGCAGGGGGACCCCTACGAGCAGTACTTC.

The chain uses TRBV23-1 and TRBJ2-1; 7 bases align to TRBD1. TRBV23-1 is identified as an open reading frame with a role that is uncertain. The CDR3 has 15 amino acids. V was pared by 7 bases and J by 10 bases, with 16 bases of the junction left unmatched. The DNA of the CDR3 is TGCGCCAGCAAGCTGTACCGGGACAGCTCGTCCGAGCAGTTCTTC. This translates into CASKLYRDSSSEQFF.

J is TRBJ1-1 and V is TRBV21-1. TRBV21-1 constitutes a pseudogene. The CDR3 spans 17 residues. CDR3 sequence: CASSTFKQKPGNTEAFF. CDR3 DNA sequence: TGTGCCAGCAGCACGTTCAAACAGAAACCGGGGAACACTGAAGCTTTCTTT.

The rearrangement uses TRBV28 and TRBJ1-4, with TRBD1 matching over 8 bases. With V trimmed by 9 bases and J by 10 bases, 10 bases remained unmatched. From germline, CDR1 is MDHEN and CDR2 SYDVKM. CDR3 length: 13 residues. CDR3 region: CASLDRVAGKLFF. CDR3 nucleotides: TGTGCCAGTCTGGACAGGGTGGCAGGAAAACTGTTTTTT.

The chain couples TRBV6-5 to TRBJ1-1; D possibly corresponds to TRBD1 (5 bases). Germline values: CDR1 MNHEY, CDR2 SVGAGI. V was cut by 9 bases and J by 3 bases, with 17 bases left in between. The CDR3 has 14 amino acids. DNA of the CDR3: TGTGCCAGTCTGGCGGGACGGCATTACACTGAAGCTTTCTTT. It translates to CASLAGRHYTEAFF.

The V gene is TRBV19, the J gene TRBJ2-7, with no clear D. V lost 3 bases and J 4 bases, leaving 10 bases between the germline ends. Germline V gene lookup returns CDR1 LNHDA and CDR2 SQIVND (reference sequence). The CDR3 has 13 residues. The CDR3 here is CASSIGGYYEQYF. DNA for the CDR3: TGTGCCAGTAGTATCGGTGGGTATTACGAGCAGTACTTC.

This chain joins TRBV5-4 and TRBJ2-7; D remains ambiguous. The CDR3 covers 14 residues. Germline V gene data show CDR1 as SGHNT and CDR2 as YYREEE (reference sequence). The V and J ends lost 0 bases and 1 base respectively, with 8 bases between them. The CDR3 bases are TGTGCCAGCAGCTTGGGTTGGGGATCCTACGAGCAGTACTTC. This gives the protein CASSLGWGSYEQYF.

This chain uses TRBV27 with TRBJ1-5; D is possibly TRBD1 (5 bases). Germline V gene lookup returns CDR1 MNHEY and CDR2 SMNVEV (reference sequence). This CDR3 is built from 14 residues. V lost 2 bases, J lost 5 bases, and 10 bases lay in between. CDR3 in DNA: TGTGCCAGCAGTTTACTCGGGGCTCATCAGCCCCAGCATTTT. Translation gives CASSLLGAHQPQHF.

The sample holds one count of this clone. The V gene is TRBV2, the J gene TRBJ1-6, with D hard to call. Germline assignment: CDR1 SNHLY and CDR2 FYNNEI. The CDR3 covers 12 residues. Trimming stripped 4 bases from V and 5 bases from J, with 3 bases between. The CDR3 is CASSVNNSPLHF. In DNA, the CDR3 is TGTGCCAGCAGTGTCAATAATTCACCCCTCCACTTT.

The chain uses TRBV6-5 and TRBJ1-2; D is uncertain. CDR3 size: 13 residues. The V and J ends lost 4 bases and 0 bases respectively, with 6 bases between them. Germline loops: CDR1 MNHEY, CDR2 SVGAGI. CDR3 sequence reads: CASSLAANYGYTF. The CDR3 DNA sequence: TGTGCCAGCAGTTTGGCAGCTAACTATGGCTACACCTTC.

CDR3 DNA: TGTGCCAGCTCATCGACGGGGAGCCCCTACGAGCAGTACTTC. It specifies CASSSTGSPYEQYF. The gene calls are TRBV9 and TRBJ2-7; maybe TRBD2 (5 bases). Trimming stripped 7 bases from V and 2 bases from J, with 16 bases between. The CDR3 covers 14 residues. CDR1 is SGDLS, CDR2 YYNGEE, per germline.

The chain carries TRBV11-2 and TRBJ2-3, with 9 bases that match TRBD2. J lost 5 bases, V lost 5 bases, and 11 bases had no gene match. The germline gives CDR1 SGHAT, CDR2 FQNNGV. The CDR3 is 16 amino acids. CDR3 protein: CASSRWSGGRQDTQYF. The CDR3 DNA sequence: TGTGCCAGCAGCCGCTGGAGCGGGGGGCGACAAGATACGCAGTATTTT. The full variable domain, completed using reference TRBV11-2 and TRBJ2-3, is EAGVAQSPRYKIIEKRQSVAFWCNPISGHATLYWYQQILGQGPKLLIQFQNNGVVDDSQLPKDRFSAERLKGVDSTLKIQPAKLEDSAVYLCASSRWSGGRQDTQYFGPGTRLTVL.

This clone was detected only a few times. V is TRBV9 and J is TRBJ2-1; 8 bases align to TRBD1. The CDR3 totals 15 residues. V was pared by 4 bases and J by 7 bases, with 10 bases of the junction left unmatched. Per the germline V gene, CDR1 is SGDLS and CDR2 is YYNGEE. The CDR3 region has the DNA TGTGCCAGCAGCCCCCGACAGGGGCGAAGAAATGAGCAGTTCTTC. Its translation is CASSPRQGRRNEQFF. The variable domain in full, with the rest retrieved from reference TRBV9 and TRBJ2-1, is DSGVTQTPKHLITATGQRVTLRCSPRSGDLSVYWYQQSLDQGLQFLIQYYNGEERAKGNILERFSAQQFPDLHSELNLSSLELGDSALYFCASSPRQGRRNEQFFGPGTRLTVL.

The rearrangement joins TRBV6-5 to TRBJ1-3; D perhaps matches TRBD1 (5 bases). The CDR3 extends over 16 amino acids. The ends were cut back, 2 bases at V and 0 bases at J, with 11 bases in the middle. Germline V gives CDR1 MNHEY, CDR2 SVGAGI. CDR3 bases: TGTGCCAGCAGTTACCGGGACGGATCCTCTGGAAACACCATATATTTT. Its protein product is CASSYRDGSSGNTIYF.

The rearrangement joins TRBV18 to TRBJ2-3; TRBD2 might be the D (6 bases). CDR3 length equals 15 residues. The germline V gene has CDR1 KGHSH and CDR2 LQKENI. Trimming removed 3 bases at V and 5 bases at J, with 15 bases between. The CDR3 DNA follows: TGTGCCAGCTCACCTCCGGGAGCGAAAGGAGATACGCAGTATTTT. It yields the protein CASSPPGAKGDTQYF.

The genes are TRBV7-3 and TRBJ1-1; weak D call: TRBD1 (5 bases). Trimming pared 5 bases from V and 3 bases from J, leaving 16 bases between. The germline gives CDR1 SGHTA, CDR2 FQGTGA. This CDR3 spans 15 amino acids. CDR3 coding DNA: TGTGCCAGCAGCATAAATCACGGGGGGGACACTGAAGCTTTCTTT. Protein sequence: CASSINHGGDTEAFF.